This TCR beta chain was retrieved from a study of blood T cells in healthy people across ages (dated by TCRdb to the mid-2010s). Broadly, across the study: In model experiments, template switching captured roughly one uniquely barcoded TCR beta cDNA molecule for every two T cells. Using deep sequencing normalized with unique cDNA molecular identifiers, the study measured how TCR beta repertoire diversity changes with age. The donors were split into four age groups: young (average around 17 years), middle-aged (nearly 40), aged (more than 60) and long-lived (about 82). To avoid experimental bias, donors of different ages were randomly spread across the sequencing lanes. Using the same blood draw, the study looked at two additional independent replicas of 1 million unique cDNA reads for two donors, one aged 18 to 29 and the other aged 80 or older.

CDR3 length: 14 amino acids, cysteine to phenylalanine. Only CDR3 DNA is held: 42 bases, read in frame from base 1. V is cut by 6 bases and J by 0 bases, and the space between the germline ends is 9 bases. CDR1 MNHEY and CDR2 SVGAGI are derived from the germline V gene. On the study overall, not on this receptor specifically: Total diversity estimates from one million sequenced T cells were considered lower bounds and underestimates. A strong correlation was found between observed TCR beta diversity and the percentage of naive T cells measured by flow cytometry. Conclusive comparison of naive and antigen-experienced compartments was prevented by the profiling of bulk unsorted PBMCs. Because donor CMV infection status was unknown, age-related changes in expanded clonotypes were potentially confounded. Compared with the aged group, more naive CD4+ T cells, fewer expanded clones and increased TCR diversity were shown by the long-lived group, suggesting age selection. As age increased, observed TCR beta diversity per million T cells dropped in a roughly linear way, and a significant reduction was already evident by age approximately 40.

Note on this clonotype: The antigen it recognizes is unknown. No quality values exist for individual bases; no much larger clone is one base distant.

Library method: 5' RACE. Instrument on record: Illumina HiSeq 2500. A second about 6 to 11 cycle PCR used a sample-barcoded 5' primer and a J-beta primer mix. A unique molecular identifier was introduced onto each TCR beta cDNA molecule by a template-switch 5' adaptor carrying 12 random nucleotides. Each sample yielded at least 2.5 million CDR3-containing paired-end reads. All of the RNA was converted into first-strand cDNA using the Mint cDNA synthesis kit, with a TRBC-specific oligonucleotide serving as the primer. All cDNA was treated with uracil-DNA glycosylase and then went through a first 18-cycle PCR with the universal primers M1SS and BC2_uni_R. The study's processing was this. Normalization of each sample was performed by random selection of 1 million high-quality reads, each carrying a distinct molecular identifier. Instead of being binned into consensus sequences, reads that shared molecular identifiers were thrown out. MiTCR, run with a Q25 quality threshold and the strictest error-elimination algorithm, handled CDR3 identification, clonotype clustering and error correction. A nonparametric unseen species model with Euler transformation was used to estimate a lower bound on total TCR beta diversity. TCRdb reworked the public reads: Q25 trimming with fastp, MiXCR clone assembly, productive beta chains retained. Every CDR3 protein is listed once, alongside the most common genes and DNA of its rows. The authors' filters were not applied to this entry. In all, the sample holds 850,000 to 1,100,000 distinct CDR3 sequences, and more than 30% of those were seen once. Less than 15% of the sample comes from the top ten.

Donors were 35 to 40 systemically healthy Caucasian individuals from Russia aged roughly 6 to 95 years. Each donor gave ten milliliters of peripheral blood, collected into EDTA-treated Vacutainer tubes. PBMCs were isolated by Ficoll-Paque density-gradient centrifugation, with at least 6 million obtained per sample. Total RNA was extracted from PBMCs with Trizol reagent, with at least 6 micrograms obtained per sample. The percentages of naive CD45RAhigh/CD27high T cells were determined by flow cytometry on a PBMC aliquot from every donor. Input material: blood. The chain couples TRBV6-5 to TRBJ1-3; there is no confident call for the D gene. The TCR originated in a man younger than 30 in good health. The DNA reads as follows: TGTGCCAGCAGATCCCGCCGCTCTGGAAACACCATATATTTT. The resulting protein is CASRSRRSGNTIYF.